This TCR beta chain was found in a study of monozygotic twins with inflammatory bowel disease. For each CDR3 protein, TCRdb gives one entry from its re-call of the 5' RACE reads, without DNA. Listed are about 210,000 distinct CDR3 sequences; roughly 7.1% falls within the top ten. The clonotype comes from a human donor with ulcerative colitis or Crohn's disease, or a healthy co-twin of an affected twin (not recorded which). Sequenced sample: blood.

Here the CDR3 reads CASSLGYSGANVLTF. The rearrangement uses TRBV5-1 and TRBJ2-6. Germline values: CDR1 SGHRS, CDR2 YFSETQ. The CDR3 contains 15 residues.